Each of the 23 T cell receptor beta chains below was sequenced from the same sample in a study of shared clonotypes between healthy human individuals. The repertoire was sequenced with immunoSEQ multiplex PCR; TCRdb's copy has only in-frame clones and lacks some. This table has roughly 410,000 clones, roughly 96% appearing once. The source material was memory CD8+ T cells sorted from blood. Documented subset: CD45RO+ cells pooled with CCR7-negative TemRA cells. Receptor source: a man under 40 in good health.

J is TRBJ2-1 and V is TRBV19, with no clear D. CDR3 length equals 13 residues. Trimming shortened V by 9 bases and J by 0 bases, and 9 bases separated the two germline ends. Germline V lookup: CDR1 LNHDA, CDR2 SQIVND (reference sequence). CDR3 sequence (DNA): TGTGCCAGCCGCTTGAGCTCCTACAATGAGCAGTTCTTC. Its translation is CASRLSSYNEQFF.

This clone was detected once. The gene calls are TRBV21-1 and TRBJ2-7. TRBV21-1 is described as a pseudogene. CDR3 length: 17 amino acids. CDR3 protein: CASSTQTQFSRVGEQYF. CDR3 in DNA: TGTGCCAGCAGCACCCAAACACAATTCTCTCGGGTAGGGGAGCAGTACTTC.

The V and J genes are TRBV13 and TRBJ2-2; D possibly uses TRBD1 or TRBD2 (5 bases each). Germline V gene sequence: CDR1 PRHDT, CDR2 FYEKMQ (reference sequence). CDR3 length: 12 amino acids. V dropped 3 bases and J dropped 6 bases, with 5 bases sitting between them. This CDR3 reads CASSLGAGELFF. In DNA form, the CDR3 reads TGTGCCAGCAGCTTGGGGGCCGGGGAGCTGTTTTTT.

The chain employs TRBV7-9 and TRBJ2-1; tentative D call: TRBD2 (6 bases). The CDR3 spans 13 residues. Germline V gene lookup returns CDR1 SEHNR and CDR2 FQNEAQ (reference sequence). V was pared by 0 bases and J by 6 bases, with 6 bases between. CDR3 DNA sequence: TGTGCCAGCAGCTTAGCTAGCGGCAATGAGCAGTTCTTC. This codes for CASSLASGNEQFF.

As regards this clone: The identical CDR3 is also encoded by other nucleotide sequences in the sample. The rearrangement links TRBV9 to TRBJ2-3; D gene uncertain. The CDR3 extends over 12 amino acids. The germline V and J ends were trimmed by 4 bases and 2 bases, with 5 bases remaining between them. CDR1 and CDR2 (germline): SGDLS, YYNGEE. CDR3 amino acids: CASSPHTDTQYF. CDR3 sequence (DNA): TGTGCCAGCAGCCCCCACACAGATACGCAGTATTTT.

CDR3 in DNA: TGTGCCAGCAGTTTATACCCTAGCCCTCCCTACAATGAGCAGTTCTTC. It encodes CASSLYPSPPYNEQFF. The chain links TRBV28 to TRBJ2-1, with D tentatively TRBD2 (5 bases). Looked up from germline, CDR1 is MDHEN and CDR2 is SYDVKM. Trimming removed 1 base from V and 2 bases from J, with 12 bases in between. The CDR3 runs 16 residues.

The rearrangement links TRBV19 to TRBJ2-1; D perhaps matches TRBD2 (6 bases). Between the trimmed V and J ends, which lost 1 base and 5 bases, there was a span of 18 bases. There are 17 residues in the CDR3. Germline assignment: CDR1 LNHDA and CDR2 SQIVND (reference sequence). The CDR3 region is CASSIARTRDGHNEQFF. CDR3 nucleotide sequence: TGTGCCAGTAGTATAGCGCGGACGCGGGACGGCCACAATGAGCAGTTCTTC. The entire variable domain, with the rest obtained from reference TRBV19 and TRBJ2-1, is as follows: DGGITQSPKYLFRKEGQNVTLSCEQNLNHDAMYWYRQDPGQGLRLIYYSQIVNDFQKGDIAEGYSVSREKKESFPLTVTSAQKNPTAFYLCASSIARTRDGHNEQFFGPGTRLTVL.

The chain couples TRBV10-3 to TRBJ2-3; 7 bases map to TRBD1. CDR3 size: 15 residues. V shed 3 bases, J shed 1 base, and the junction held 4 bases outside the gene matches. Germline CDR1 is ENHRY and CDR2 is SYGVKD. The chain's CDR3 is CAISDGGQGTDTQYF. For the CDR3, the DNA is TGTGCCATCAGTGATGGCGGACAGGGCACAGATACGCAGTATTTT.

The V call is TRBV29-1, the J call TRBJ2-1; D might be TRBD2 (5 bases). This CDR3 region has 12 residues. V lost 6 bases and J 6 bases, leaving 12 bases between the germline ends. CDR1 and CDR2 (germline): SQVTM, ANQGSEA. The CDR3 DNA reads as TGCAGCGTGAACGGCCTAGCCAATGAGCAGTTCTTC. This translates into CSVNGLANEQFF.

This sequence joins TRBV7-9 and TRBJ2-7; 7 bases agree with TRBD2. From germline, CDR1 is SEHNR and CDR2 FQNEAQ (reference sequence). V trimming: 5 bases; J trimming: 5 bases; junction bases outside the gene matches: 9. The CDR3 spans 14 residues. CDR3 in amino acids: CASSHDQGRDEQYF. DNA for the CDR3: TGTGCCAGCAGCCACGATCAAGGGAGGGACGAGCAGTACTTC.

The rearrangement links TRBV5-1 to TRBJ1-1, with D unclear. The CDR3 contains 11 residues. Germline lookup yields CDR1 SGHRS and CDR2 YFSETQ. V shed 5 bases and J shed 8 bases, with 10 bases lying between them. The CDR3: CASRRGLEAFF. In DNA form, the CDR3 reads TGCGCCAGCAGGCGTGGGTTGGAAGCTTTCTTT. Based on the CDR3 plus reference TRBV5-1 and TRBJ1-1, the full variable domain is KAGVTQTPRYLIKTRGQQVTLSCSPISGHRSVSWYQQTPGQGLQFLFEYFSETQRNKGNFPGRFSGRQFSNSRSEMNVSTLELGDSALYLCASRRGLEAFFGQGTRLTVV.

J is TRBJ1-4 and V is TRBV5-1, with D maybe TRBD1 (5 bases). V lost 4 bases, J lost 0 bases, and 10 bases lay in between. The germline V gene encodes CDR1 SGHRS and CDR2 YFSETQ. CDR3 length: 15 amino acids. Here the CDR3 reads CASSTQGATNEKLFF. The CDR3 region has the DNA TGCGCCAGCAGCACCCAGGGAGCAACTAATGAAAAACTGTTTTTT. Based on the CDR3 plus reference TRBV5-1 and TRBJ1-4, the full variable domain is KAGVTQTPRYLIKTRGQQVTLSCSPISGHRSVSWYQQTPGQGLQFLFEYFSETQRNKGNFPGRFSGRQFSNSRSEMNVSTLELGDSALYLCASSTQGATNEKLFFGSGTQLSVL.

With respect to this clone: Other DNA sequences in this specimen translate into the identical CDR3. The rearrangement uses TRBV6-5 and TRBJ1-2; D remains unclear. This CDR3 spans 11 amino acids. Trimming left V 3 bases short and J 6 bases short, with 5 bases between. Germline CDR1 and CDR2: MNHEY and SVGAGI. The CDR3 region is CASSYGNGYTF. The CDR3 DNA sequence: TGTGCCAGCAGTTATGGGAATGGCTACACCTTC.

V and J are TRBV7-3 and TRBJ2-7, with a tentative D call TRBD2 (6 bases). Trimming took off 4 bases at V and 3 bases at J, with 16 bases between the two ends. The CDR3 is 15 residues long. Germline assignment: CDR1 SGHTA and CDR2 FQGTGA. The CDR3 DNA reads as TGTGCCAGCAGCTCCAGCCCGGGAGCAGTCTACGAGCAGTACTTC. Protein product: CASSSSPGAVYEQYF.

A remark on this clone: Other DNA sequences in the same sample also yield this CDR3. The V gene is TRBV7-9, the J gene TRBJ2-3; D is ambiguous. The V gene's germline CDR1 is SEHNR and CDR2 FQNEAQ (reference sequence). The CDR3 sequence is 12 residues long. V shed 1 base and J shed 4 bases, with 3 bases lying between them. The CDR3 nucleotides are TGTGCCAGCAGCTTAGGGGCAGATACGCAGTATTTT. Translated, it gives CASSLGADTQYF.

The chain couples TRBV5-1 to TRBJ1-4; 7 bases are a match to TRBD1. Trimming removed 4 bases from V and 5 bases from J; junction bases left unmatched: 5. This CDR3 is 14 amino acids long. Per the germline V gene, CDR1 is SGHRS and CDR2 is YFSETQ. CDR3 sequence reads: CASSTGQLNEKLFF. The CDR3 region has the DNA TGCGCCAGCAGCACGGGACAGCTAAATGAAAAACTGTTTTTT.

The chain links TRBV29-1 to TRBJ2-1; a weak D match, TRBD1 (6 bases). Trimming took off 4 bases at V and 7 bases at J, with 11 bases between the two ends. Germline V lookup: CDR1 SQVTM, CDR2 ANQGSEA. CDR3 size: 12 residues. CDR3 in amino acids: CSVGTGRNEQFF. The CDR3, as DNA: TGCAGCGTTGGCACAGGGAGAAATGAGCAGTTCTTC.

About this clone itself: This sample includes further DNA sequences coding for the same CDR3. The chain uses TRBV18 and TRBJ2-7; D ambiguous. The ends were cut back, 1 base at V and 6 bases at J, with 7 bases in the middle. This CDR3 has 12 amino acids. Germline V gene data show CDR1 as KGHSH and CDR2 as LQKENI. The CDR3 is CASSPLEGEQYF. CDR3 DNA sequence: TGTGCCAGCTCACCACTAGAAGGCGAGCAGTACTTC.

This clone was detected only once. The chain combines TRBV10-3 with TRBJ1-5; 12 nucleotides align to TRBD1. CDR3 length: 16 amino acids. In germline, CDR1 is ENHRY, CDR2 SYGVKD. J lost 7 bases, V lost 3 bases, and 7 bases had no gene match. The CDR3 DNA reads TGTGCCATCAGTGACCGGGACAGGGGGCGCGACCAGCCCCAGCATTTT. Its translation: CAISDRDRGRDQPQHF.

The V call is TRBV11-2, the J call TRBJ2-7, with a weak D call TRBD2 (6 bases). The ends were cut back, 8 bases at V and 2 bases at J, with 13 bases in the middle. The CDR3 sequence is 13 residues long. In germline, CDR1 is SGHAT, CDR2 FQNNGV. The CDR3 protein is CASGGGGTYEQYF. CDR3 in DNA: TGTGCCAGCGGGGGTGGAGGGACCTACGAGCAGTACTTC.

This clone was seen once. The gene calls are TRBV28 and TRBJ2-2; D is undetermined. In germline, CDR1 is MDHEN, CDR2 SYDVKM. V lost 4 bases and J 1 base, leaving 13 bases between the germline ends. CDR3 length: 16 amino acids. CDR3 bases: TGTGCCAGCAGTTCTCCAACGACCGGGAACACCGGGGAGCTGTTTTTT. Translation: CASSSPTTGNTGELFF. Using reference TRBV28 and TRBJ2-2 for the parts outside the CDR3, the full variable domain is DVKVTQSSRYLVKRTGEKVFLECVQDMDHENMFWYRQDPGLGLRLIYFSYDVKMKEKGDIPEGYSVSREKKERFSLILESASTNQTSMYLCASSSPTTGNTGELFFGEGSRLTVL.

The chain uses TRBV9 and TRBJ2-5; D is possibly TRBD2 (6 bases). The CDR3 spans 14 residues. Germline assignment: CDR1 SGDLS and CDR2 YYNGEE. Trimming took 0 bases from V and 5 from J, leaving 11 bases between them. Here the CDR3 reads CASSVEGGGETQYF. In DNA form, the CDR3 reads TGTGCCAGCAGCGTAGAGGGTGGAGGGGAGACCCAGTACTTC.

The V gene is TRBV9, the J gene TRBJ1-1, with 10 bases fitting TRBD1. The V segment lost 0 bases and the J segment 5 bases; nucleotides outside the gene matches: 4. Germline loops: CDR1 SGDLS, CDR2 YYNGEE. The CDR3 length is 15 residues. The CDR3 region has the DNA TGTGCCAGCAGCGTAGGGGGACAGGGGTGGACTGAAGCTTTCTTT. Translated, it gives CASSVGGQGWTEAFF.